This T cell receptor (beta chain) was sequenced for a study of T-cell memory formation after mild COVID-19. Study-level points and caveats: Memory sampled before infection contained some responding clones, suggesting cross-reactive memory joined. Whether day 37 second-wave clones are SARS-CoV-2-specific was not confirmed.

TCR alpha and TCR beta cDNA libraries carrying sample barcodes and UMIs came from 5'RACE with constant-segment primers. Via MiXCR, TCRdb re-called the 5' RACE reads, giving one row per CDR3 protein. This sample has a few hundred thousand distinct CDR3 sequences, with 7.5% to 9.5% found just once. This clonotype turned up a few times. The antigen remains undetermined. This CDR3 region has 15 residues. Germline V gives CDR1 LGHNA, CDR2 YSLEER. V was shortened by 2 bases and J by 2 bases, with 13 bases between the two germline ends. The receptor was isolated from a man younger than 35 who had mild COVID-19 (a few samples of this study predate the infection). Cell type and time point are not known. The chain joins TRBV4-3 to TRBJ2-7, with D perhaps TRBD2 (5 bases). The sample comprised PBMCs or a T cell subset sorted from them (not recorded which). The CDR3 bases are TGCGCCAGCAGCCAATATCCGGGATCAACCTACGAGCAGTACTTC. Protein: CASSQYPGSTYEQYF.